This is a list of T cell receptor beta chains from one sample in a study of cytomegalovirus exposure and HLA in healthy donors. The table came from immunoSEQ multiplex PCR; TCRdb's copy has only in-frame clones and leaves some out. The sample lists approximately 150,000 clones; 68% were seen once. The source material was PBMCs. The receptors originated from a woman aged 40 to 50 in good health and CMV-seropositive. Both conserved end residues are part of each CDR3. Fields, in order: CDR3 protein, CDR3 DNA, V gene, J gene, clone size, D gene. The D gene is left open where the match is weak. Clone sizes are given selectively: once, few, many, or a class where the clone is expanded.

cdr3_aa: CASSGQDYGYPF
cdr3_nt: TGTGCCAGCAGTGGACAGGACTATGGCTACCCCTTC
v_call: TRBV6-6
j_call: TRBJ1-2
clone_size: .
d_call: TRBD1

cdr3_aa: CASSLAGEGEQYF
cdr3_nt: TGTGCCAGCTCCCTAGCGGGAGAGGGCGAGCAGTACTTC
v_call: TRBV28
j_call: TRBJ2-7
clone_size: once
d_call: TRBD2

cdr3_aa: CASSYSQGTYEQYF
cdr3_nt: TGTGCCAGCAGTTACTCGCAGGGGACCTACGAGCAGTACTTC
v_call: TRBV6-5
j_call: TRBJ2-7
clone_size: few
d_call: .

cdr3_aa: CASSVKQGNTEAFF
cdr3_nt: TGTGCCAGCAGCGTAAAACAGGGCAACACTGAAGCTTTCTTT
v_call: TRBV7-6
j_call: TRBJ1-1
clone_size: once
d_call: .

cdr3_aa: CASSHSSTGNSPLNF
cdr3_nt: TGCGCCAGCAGCCACAGTTCGACAGGGAATTCACCCCTCAACTTT
v_call: TRBV4-3
j_call: TRBJ1-6
clone_size: .
d_call: TRBD1

cdr3_aa: CASSINPTGSTDTQYF
cdr3_nt: TGTGCCAGTAGTATAAACCCAACGGGAAGCACAGATACGCAGTATTTT
v_call: TRBV19
j_call: TRBJ2-3
clone_size: few
d_call: .

cdr3_aa: CASSPGGQQETQYF
cdr3_nt: TGTGCCAGCAGCCCAGGGGGACAGCAAGAGACCCAGTACTTC
v_call: TRBV7-9
j_call: TRBJ2-5
clone_size: .
d_call: TRBD1

cdr3_aa: CASSLESGSTDTQYF
cdr3_nt: TGCGCCAGCAGCTTGGAGAGCGGAAGCACAGATACGCAGTATTTT
v_call: TRBV5-1
j_call: TRBJ2-3
clone_size: .
d_call: .

cdr3_aa: CASSLVRVGTDTQYF
cdr3_nt: TGTGCCAGCAGCTTAGTGAGGGTGGGCACAGATACGCAGTATTTT
v_call: TRBV11-2
j_call: TRBJ2-3
clone_size: .
d_call: .

cdr3_aa: CASSPRGQGPGRSYNEQFF
cdr3_nt: TGTGCCAGCAGCCCTCGGGGACAGGGACCCGGGAGGTCCTACAATGAGCAGTTCTTC
v_call: TRBV7-9
j_call: TRBJ2-1
clone_size: few
d_call: TRBD1

cdr3_aa: CASSWGLPYEQYF
cdr3_nt: TGTGCCAGCAGTTGGGGACTACCCTACGAGCAGTACTTC
v_call: TRBV28
j_call: TRBJ2-7
clone_size: .
d_call: TRBD2

cdr3_aa: CASSSGSEGNTIYF
cdr3_nt: TGTGCCAGCAGTAGCGGATCGGAGGGAAACACCATATATTTT
v_call: TRBV28
j_call: TRBJ1-3
clone_size: .
d_call: .

cdr3_aa: CASSRFDRGSEAFF
cdr3_nt: TGTGCCAGCAGTCGATTCGACAGGGGCAGTGAAGCTTTCTTT
v_call: TRBV7-2
j_call: TRBJ1-1
clone_size: .
d_call: TRBD1